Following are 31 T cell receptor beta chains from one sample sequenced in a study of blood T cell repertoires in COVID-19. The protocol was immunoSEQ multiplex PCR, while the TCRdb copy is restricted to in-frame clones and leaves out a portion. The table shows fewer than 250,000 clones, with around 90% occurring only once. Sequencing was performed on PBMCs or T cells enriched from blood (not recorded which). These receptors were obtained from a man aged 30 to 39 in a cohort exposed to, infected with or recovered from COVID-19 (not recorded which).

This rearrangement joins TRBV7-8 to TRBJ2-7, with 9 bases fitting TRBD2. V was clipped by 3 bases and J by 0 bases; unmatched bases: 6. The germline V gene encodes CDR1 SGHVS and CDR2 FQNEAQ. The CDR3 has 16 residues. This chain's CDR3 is CASSFPLAGSSYEQYF. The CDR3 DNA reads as TGTGCCAGCAGCTTCCCCCTAGCGGGAAGCTCCTACGAGCAGTACTTC.

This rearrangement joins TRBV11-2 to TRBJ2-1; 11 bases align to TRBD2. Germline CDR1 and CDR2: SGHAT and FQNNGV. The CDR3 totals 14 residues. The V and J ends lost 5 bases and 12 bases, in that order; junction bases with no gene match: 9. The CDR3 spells CASSPPLAGGTQFF. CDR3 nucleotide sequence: TGTGCCAGCAGCCCCCCCCTAGCGGGAGGAACGCAGTTCTTC.

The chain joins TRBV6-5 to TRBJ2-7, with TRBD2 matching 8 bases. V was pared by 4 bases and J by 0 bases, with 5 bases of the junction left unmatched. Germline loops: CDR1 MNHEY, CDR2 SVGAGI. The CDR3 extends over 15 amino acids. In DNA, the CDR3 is TGTGCCAGCAGTTTAGGACTAGCTCTCTCCTACGAGCAGTACTTC. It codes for CASSLGLALSYEQYF.

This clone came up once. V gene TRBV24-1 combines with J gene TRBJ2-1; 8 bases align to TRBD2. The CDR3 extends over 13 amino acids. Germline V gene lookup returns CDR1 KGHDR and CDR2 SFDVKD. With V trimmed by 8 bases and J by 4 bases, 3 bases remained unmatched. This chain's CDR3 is CATTASGYNEQFF. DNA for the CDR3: TGTGCCACCACGGCTAGCGGGTACAATGAGCAGTTCTTC.

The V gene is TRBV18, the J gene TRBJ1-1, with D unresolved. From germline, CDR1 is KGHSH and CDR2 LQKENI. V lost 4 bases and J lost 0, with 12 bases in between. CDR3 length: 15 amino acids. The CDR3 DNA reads TGTGCCAGCTCACTAGAGAGGCTCATGAACACTGAAGCTTTCTTT. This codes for CASSLERLMNTEAFF.

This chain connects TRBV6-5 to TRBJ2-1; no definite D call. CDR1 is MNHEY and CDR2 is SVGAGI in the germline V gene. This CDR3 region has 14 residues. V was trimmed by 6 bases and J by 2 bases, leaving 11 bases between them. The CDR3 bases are TGTGCCAGCAGGGTCAAGCTGCCCTACAATGAGCAGTTCTTC. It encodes CASRVKLPYNEQFF.

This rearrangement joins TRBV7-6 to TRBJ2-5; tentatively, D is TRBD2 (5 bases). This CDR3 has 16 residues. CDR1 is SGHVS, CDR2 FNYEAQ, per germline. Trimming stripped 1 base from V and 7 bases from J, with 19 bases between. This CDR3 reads CASSLVSGGGRGTQYF. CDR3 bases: TGTGCCAGCAGCTTAGTATCCGGAGGAGGACGAGGGACCCAGTACTTC.

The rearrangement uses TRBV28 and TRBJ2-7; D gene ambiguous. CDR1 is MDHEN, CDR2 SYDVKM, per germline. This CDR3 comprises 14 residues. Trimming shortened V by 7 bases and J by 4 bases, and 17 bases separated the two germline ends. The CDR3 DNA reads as TGTGCCAGCACCCTTGAGGTGCGCGGATACGAGCAGTACTTC. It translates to CASTLEVRGYEQYF.

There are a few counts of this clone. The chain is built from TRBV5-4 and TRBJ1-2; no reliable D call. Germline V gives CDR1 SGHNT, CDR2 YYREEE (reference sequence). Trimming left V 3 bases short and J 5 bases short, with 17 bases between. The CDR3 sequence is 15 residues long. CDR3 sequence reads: CASSSGRESYYGYTF. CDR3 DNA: TGTGCCAGCAGCTCCGGACGGGAATCTTATTATGGCTACACCTTC.

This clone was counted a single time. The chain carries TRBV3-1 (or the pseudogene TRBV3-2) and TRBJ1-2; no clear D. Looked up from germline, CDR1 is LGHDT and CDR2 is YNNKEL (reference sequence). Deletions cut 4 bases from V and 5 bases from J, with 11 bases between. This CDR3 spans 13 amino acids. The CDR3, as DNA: TGTGCCAGCAGCCTAAGGACTGAGTATGGCTACACCTTC. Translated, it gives CASSLRTEYGYTF.

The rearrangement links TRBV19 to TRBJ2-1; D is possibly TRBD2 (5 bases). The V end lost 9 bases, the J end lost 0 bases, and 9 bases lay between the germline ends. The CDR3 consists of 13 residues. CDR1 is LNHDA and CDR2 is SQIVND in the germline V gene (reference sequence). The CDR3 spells CASRLSSYNEQFF. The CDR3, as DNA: TGTGCCAGCAGACTAAGCTCCTACAATGAGCAGTTCTTC.

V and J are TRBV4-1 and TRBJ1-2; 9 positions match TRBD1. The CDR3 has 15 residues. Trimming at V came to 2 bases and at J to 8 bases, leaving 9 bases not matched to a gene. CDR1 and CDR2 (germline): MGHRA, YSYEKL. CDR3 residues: CASSQTPQGARGYTF. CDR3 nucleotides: TGCGCCAGCAGCCAAACCCCACAGGGGGCGCGCGGCTACACCTTC.

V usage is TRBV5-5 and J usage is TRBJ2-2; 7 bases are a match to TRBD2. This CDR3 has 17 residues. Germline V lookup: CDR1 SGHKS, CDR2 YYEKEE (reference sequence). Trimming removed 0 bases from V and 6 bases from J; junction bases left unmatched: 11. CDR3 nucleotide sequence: TGTGCCAGCAGCTTGGATTTTGGCGGGAGTATGTCCGGGGAGCTGTTTTTT. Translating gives CASSLDFGGSMSGELFF.

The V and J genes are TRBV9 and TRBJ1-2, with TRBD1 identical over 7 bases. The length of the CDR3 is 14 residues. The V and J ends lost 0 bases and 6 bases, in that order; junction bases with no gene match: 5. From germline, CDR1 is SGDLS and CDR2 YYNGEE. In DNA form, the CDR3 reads TGTGCCAGCAGCGTAGAGGACAGGCTCGATGGCTACACCTTC. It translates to CASSVEDRLDGYTF. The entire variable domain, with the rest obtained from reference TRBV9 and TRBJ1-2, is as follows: DSGVTQTPKHLITATGQRVTLRCSPRSGDLSVYWYQQSLDQGLQFLIQYYNGEERAKGNILERFSAQQFPDLHSELNLSSLELGDSALYFCASSVEDRLDGYTFGSGTRLTVV.

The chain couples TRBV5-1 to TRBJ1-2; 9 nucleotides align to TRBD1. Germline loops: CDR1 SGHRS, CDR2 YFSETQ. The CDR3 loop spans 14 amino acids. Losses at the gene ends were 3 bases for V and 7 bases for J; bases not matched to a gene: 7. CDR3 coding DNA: TGCGCCAGCAGCTCCTTGGACAGGGGAGGTGGCTACACCTTC. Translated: CASSSLDRGGGYTF.

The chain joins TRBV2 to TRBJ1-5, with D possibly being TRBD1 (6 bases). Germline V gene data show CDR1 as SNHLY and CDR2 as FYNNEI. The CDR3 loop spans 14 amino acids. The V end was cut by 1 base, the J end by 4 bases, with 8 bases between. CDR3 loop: CASSEVQGNQPQHF. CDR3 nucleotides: TGTGCCAGCAGTGAAGTACAGGGAAATCAGCCCCAGCATTTT.

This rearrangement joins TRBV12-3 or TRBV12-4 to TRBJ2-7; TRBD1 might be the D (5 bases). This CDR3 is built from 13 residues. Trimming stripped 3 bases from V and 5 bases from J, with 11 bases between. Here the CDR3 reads CASSFRAGDEQYF. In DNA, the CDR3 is TGTGCCAGCAGTTTCAGGGCAGGCGACGAGCAGTACTTC.

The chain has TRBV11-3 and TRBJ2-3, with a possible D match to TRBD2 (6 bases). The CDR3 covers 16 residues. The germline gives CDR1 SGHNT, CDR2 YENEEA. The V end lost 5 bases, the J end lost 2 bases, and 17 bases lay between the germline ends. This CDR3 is CASSRGGAGHTDTQYF. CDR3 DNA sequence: TGTGCCAGCAGCCGAGGAGGGGCAGGGCACACAGATACGCAGTATTTT.

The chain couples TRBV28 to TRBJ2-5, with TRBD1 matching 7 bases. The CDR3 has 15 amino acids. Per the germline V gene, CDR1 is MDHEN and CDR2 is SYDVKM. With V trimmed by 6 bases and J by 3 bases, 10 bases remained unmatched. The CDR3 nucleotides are TGTGCCAGCAGATCACAGGGGCGGCGGGAAGAGACCCAGTACTTC. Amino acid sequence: CASRSQGRREETQYF.

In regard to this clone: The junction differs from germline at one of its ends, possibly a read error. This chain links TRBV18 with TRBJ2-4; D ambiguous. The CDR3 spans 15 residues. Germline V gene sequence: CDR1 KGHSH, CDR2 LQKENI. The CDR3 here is CASSPQNLGKNIQYF. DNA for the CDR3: TGTGCCAGCTCTCCACAGAATCTCGGCAAAAACATTCAGTACTTC.

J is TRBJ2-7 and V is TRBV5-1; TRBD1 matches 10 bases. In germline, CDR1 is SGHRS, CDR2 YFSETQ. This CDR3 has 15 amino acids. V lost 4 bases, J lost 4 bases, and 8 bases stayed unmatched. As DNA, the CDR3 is TGCGCCAGCAGCAGCCGACAGGGGGCCTTTTACGAGCAGTACTTC. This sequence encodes CASSSRQGAFYEQYF.

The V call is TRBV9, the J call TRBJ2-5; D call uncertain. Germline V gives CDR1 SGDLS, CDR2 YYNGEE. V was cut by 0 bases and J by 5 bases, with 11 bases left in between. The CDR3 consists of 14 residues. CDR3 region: CASSVESRAETQYF. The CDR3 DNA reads TGTGCCAGCAGCGTAGAAAGTAGAGCGGAGACCCAGTACTTC.

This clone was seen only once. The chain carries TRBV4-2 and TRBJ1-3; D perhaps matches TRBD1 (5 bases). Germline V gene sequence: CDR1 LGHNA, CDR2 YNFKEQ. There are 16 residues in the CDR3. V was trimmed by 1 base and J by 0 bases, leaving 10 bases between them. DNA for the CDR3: TGTGCCAGCAGCCAAGGGGGGAGGGGCTCTGGAAACACCATATATTTT. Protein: CASSQGGRGSGNTIYF.

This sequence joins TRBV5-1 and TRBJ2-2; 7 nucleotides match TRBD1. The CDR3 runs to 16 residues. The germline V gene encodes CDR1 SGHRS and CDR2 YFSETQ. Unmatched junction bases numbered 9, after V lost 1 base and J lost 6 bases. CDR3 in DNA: TGCGCCAGCAGCTTGTTGGACAGGATGGGTGCCGGGGAGCTGTTTTTT. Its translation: CASSLLDRMGAGELFF.

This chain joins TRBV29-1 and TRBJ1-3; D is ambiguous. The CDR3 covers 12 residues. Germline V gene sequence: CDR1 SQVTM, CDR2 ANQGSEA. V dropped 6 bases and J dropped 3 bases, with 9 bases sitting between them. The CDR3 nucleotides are TGCAGCGTGAACGAGTTTGGAAACACCATATATTTT. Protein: CSVNEFGNTIYF.

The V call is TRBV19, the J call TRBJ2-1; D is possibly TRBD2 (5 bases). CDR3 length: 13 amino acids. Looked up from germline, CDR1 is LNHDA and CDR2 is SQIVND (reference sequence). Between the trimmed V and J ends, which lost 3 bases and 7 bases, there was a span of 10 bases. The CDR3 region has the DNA TGTGCCAGTAGTATTTATCTAGCTAATGAGCAGTTCTTC. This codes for CASSIYLANEQFF.

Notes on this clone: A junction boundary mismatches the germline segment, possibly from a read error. CDR3 nucleotides: TGTGCTAGCAGTTTAACACAAAACACTGAAGCTTTCTTT. Amino acids: CASSLTQNTEAFF. V and J are TRBV7-7 and TRBJ1-1; D is ambiguous. This CDR3 is built from 13 residues. The V gene's germline CDR1 is SSHAT and CDR2 FNYEAQ (reference sequence).

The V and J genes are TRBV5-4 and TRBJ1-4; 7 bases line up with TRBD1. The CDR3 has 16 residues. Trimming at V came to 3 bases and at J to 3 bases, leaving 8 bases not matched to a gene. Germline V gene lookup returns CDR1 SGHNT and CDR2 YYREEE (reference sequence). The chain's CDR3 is CASSSQGLSPNEKLFF. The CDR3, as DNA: TGTGCCAGCAGCTCACAGGGGTTATCCCCTAATGAAAAACTGTTTTTT.

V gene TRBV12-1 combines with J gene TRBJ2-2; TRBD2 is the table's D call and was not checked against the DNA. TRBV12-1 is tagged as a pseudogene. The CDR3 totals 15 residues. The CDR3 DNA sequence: TGTGCCAGCAGCTTCTTCAATCCCCGGGGCGGGGAGCTGTTTTTT. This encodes CASSFFNPRGGELFF.

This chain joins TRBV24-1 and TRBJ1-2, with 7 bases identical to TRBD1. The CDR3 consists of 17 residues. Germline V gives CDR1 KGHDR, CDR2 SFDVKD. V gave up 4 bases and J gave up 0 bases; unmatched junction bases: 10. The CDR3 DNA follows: TGTGCCACCAGTGACCGCTCGAACAGGGGTTCTAACTATGGCTACACCTTC. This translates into CATSDRSNRGSNYGYTF.

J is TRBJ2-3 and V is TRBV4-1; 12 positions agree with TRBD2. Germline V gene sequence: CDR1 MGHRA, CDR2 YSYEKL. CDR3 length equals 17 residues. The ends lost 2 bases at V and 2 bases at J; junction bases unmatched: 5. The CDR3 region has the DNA TGCGCCAGCAGCCAACCAGGACTAGCGGGACCCACAGATACGCAGTATTTT. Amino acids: CASSQPGLAGPTDTQYF.